This T cell receptor (beta chain) derives from a study of T cell responses to AZD1222 COVID-19 vaccine. Produced via immunoSEQ multiplex PCR; TCRdb's table is partial and in-frame only. The sample has 100,000 to 150,000 clones; around 90% are singletons. The source material was peripheral blood, sampled on day 0 of AZD1222 vaccination. The receptor set was obtained from an adult in good health.

The CDR3 sequence: CASSQGTSGQETQYF. The CDR3 nucleotides read TGCGCCAGCAGCCAAGGGACTAGCGGGCAAGAGACCCAGTACTTC. The chain has TRBV4-1 and TRBJ2-5, with 11 bases lining up with TRBD2. CDR1 and CDR2 from the germline V gene are MGHRA and YSYEKL. CDR3 length equals 15 residues. After removal of 1 base from V and 2 bases from J, the junction contained 0 bases not matched to a gene.